This T cell receptor (beta chain) was recorded in a study of blood T cells in healthy people across ages. Points from the study as a whole: A roughly linear age-dependent decrease characterized TCR beta diversity per million T cells.

Isolation recovered at least 6 million PBMCs from every sample. It was with a sample-barcoded 5' primer and a J-beta primer mix that a second PCR of about 7 to 12 cycles was run. Each cDNA molecule received a tag from a template-switch adaptor that had 12 random nucleotides. TCRdb re-called the 5' RACE reads with MiXCR, one entry per CDR3 protein. The data show approximately 580,000 distinct CDR3 sequences, with less than 25% seen just once and approximately 10% held by the top ten. With respect to this clonotype: The target antigen is unknown.

The sample was also linked to a second study, of T cells of mothers and their children. That work adds: For unrelated pairs as for related ones, thymic selection shapes TCR recombination output similarly.

The origin of this receptor is a boy aged 10-17 years in good health. Sequenced material: blood.

CDR3: CASSFGNPNTEAFF. CDR3 nucleotides: TGTGCCAGCAGTTTCGGGAACCCGAACACTGAAGCTTTCTTT. The chain has TRBV12-3 or TRBV12-4 and TRBJ1-1; D is unclear. The CDR3 covers 14 residues. V lost 3 bases, J lost 1 base, and 9 bases lay in between.